The entry that follows covers one T cell receptor (beta chain) sequence. Its antigen is not known. CDR1 MNHNY and CDR2 SVGAGI come from the germline V gene (reference sequence). The CDR3 runs 15 residues. The germline V and J ends were trimmed by 6 bases and 1 base, with 12 bases remaining between them. This sample was included in a study of shared clonotypes between healthy human individuals. Study-wide findings and caveats: An anticipated effect of sequencing depth on clonotype sharing among donors was recognized.

When samples were unsorted, roughly 100 million PBMCs were used for genomic DNA. Amplification in unsorted PBMC replicate PCRs started from around 310 ng DNA, which equals some 29,000 T cell genomes. Original handling: Filtering differed, since immunoSEQ gave only junction sequences and no quality scores. Using immunoSEQ multiplex PCR, the repertoire was profiled, and TCRdb retains in-frame clones only, with some absent. Clone size and the V and J calls come from that table; the DNA yielded D and trimming. The sample includes 470,000 or so clones, roughly 80% of them seen just once. The rearrangement links TRBV6-6 to TRBJ1-4; D gene unclear. The receptor was derived from a woman aged 40 to 50 in good health. Some clones in this sample may be carry-over from other donors' samples. Sequencing input: PBMCs. CDR3 nucleotides: TGTGCCAGCAGACAAAGCGGTGAAACTAATGAAAAACTGTTTTTT. Protein product: CASRQSGETNEKLFF.